This T cell receptor beta chain was identified during a study of STAT5B mutations in CD4+ large granular lymphocyte leukemia. Study outcomes and limitations: 25% of private leukemic clonotypes occurred rarely in other patients' non-leukemic repertoires.

The V end lost 4 bases, the J end lost 2 bases, and 6 bases lay between the germline ends. Per the germline V gene, CDR1 is SQVTM and CDR2 is ANQGSEA. The CDR3 has 12 residues. This clone was counted once. Its antigen remains unidentified. Libraries were prepared by immunoSEQ multiplex PCR; TCRdb keeps only in-frame clonotypes and omits some of them. The sample records 30,000 to 40,000 clones, 87% being singletons. Material: CD4+ T cells from blood buffy coats. The chain employs TRBV29-1 and TRBJ1-3; D uncertain. The sequence came from a human donor in good health. The CDR3 sequence is CSVGGAGNTIYF. CDR3 nucleotides: TGCAGCGTTGGCGGGGCTGGAAACACCATATATTTT. The variable domain in full, with the rest retrieved from reference TRBV29-1 and TRBJ1-3, is SAVISQKPSRDICQRGTSLTIQCQVDSQVTMMFWYRQQPGQSLTLIATANQGSEATYESGFVIDKFPISRPNLTFSTLTVSNMSPEDSSIYLCSVGGAGNTIYFGEGSWLTVV.